The clone carrying this T cell receptor beta chain has ten or more counts. Its cognate antigen is unknown. TCRdb ran MiXCR on the PCR reads and lists one entry per CDR3 protein. Of about 320,000 distinct CDR3 sequences in the sample, roughly a quarter were seen once. CD8+CD4-CCR7+CD45RA+ sorting gave the naive CD8 T cells. The germline V gene has CDR1 SGHAT and CDR2 FQNNGV. The CDR3 sequence is 16 residues long. V lost 3 bases to trimming and J lost 5 bases; unmatched junction nucleotides: 9. This entry comes from a study of molecular identifiers for immune sequencing clone quantification. Study results and caveats: Spiked TCR RNA from one Jurkat cell reportedly showed up when mixed among some 1 million naive cells. Identical TCR molecules that share a barcode could lead to an underestimation of highly expanded clone sizes. Clones that exceeded 20 RNA copies held over 98% of effector molecules, yet under 1% in naive cells.

Sequenced input: naive CD8+ T cells from blood, with Jurkat cell RNA spiked in. Subset of the sample: FACS-sorted CD8+CD4-CCR7+CD45RA+ naive T cells. The clonotype was recovered from a human donor in good health. Some libraries in this study had Jurkat cell RNA spiked in. The rearrangement joins TRBV11-2 to TRBJ2-1, with 8 bases lining up with TRBD2. CDR3 amino acids: CASSFPRLAYHNEQFF. The CDR3 DNA reads as TGTGCCAGCAGCTTTCCGCGACTAGCGTACCACAATGAGCAGTTCTTC.